One and the same sample provided the 12 T cell receptor beta chains below, sequenced in a study of blood T cell repertoires in COVID-19. Clones were sequenced by immunoSEQ multiplex PCR, and TCRdb holds only the in-frame ones, with some missing. The sample shows about 80,000 clones, about 80% of them seen only once. Specimen: peripheral blood. The source is a man of 80 years or more with acute or convalescent COVID-19.

This clone has a handful of counts. This rearrangement joins TRBV19 to TRBJ1-1; the match to TRBD1 covers 7 bases. This CDR3 comprises 12 residues. Trimming took 8 bases from V and 11 from J; bases not matched to a gene: 11. CDR1 is LNHDA and CDR2 is SQIVND in the germline V gene (reference sequence). In nucleotides, the CDR3 is TGTGCCAGTGGTGACAGGGTAGGACGCGCTTTCTTT. This translates into CASGDRVGRAFF.

The rearrangement uses TRBV18 and TRBJ2-1; tentative D call: TRBD2 (6 bases). Germline lookup yields CDR1 KGHSH and CDR2 LQKENI. The CDR3 covers 15 residues. V dropped 5 bases and J dropped 5 bases, with 16 bases sitting between them. CDR3 sequence reads: CASSIGPGEHNEQFF. The CDR3 bases are TGTGCCAGCTCAATCGGACCGGGGGAGCACAATGAGCAGTTCTTC.

The chain is built from TRBV9 and TRBJ2-2, with no clear D. Trimming removed 0 bases from V and 4 bases from J, with 7 bases in between. CDR1 and CDR2 from the germline V gene are SGDLS and YYNGEE. This CDR3 contains 14 residues. DNA for the CDR3: TGTGCCAGCAGCGTAGCTTCAGGCACCGGGGAGCTGTTTTTT. Its protein is CASSVASGTGELFF.

The rearrangement links TRBV5-6 to TRBJ2-2, with TRBD2 matching over 11 bases. Germline trimming cut 4 bases from V and 4 bases from J; bases unmatched to any gene: 9. CDR3 size: 17 residues. Germline CDR1 and CDR2: SGHDT and YYEEEE. The CDR3 DNA is TGTGCCAGCAGCCTACTTTCGACTAGCGGGGTCACCGGGGAGCTGTTTTTT. Its protein is CASSLLSTSGVTGELFF.

The V call is TRBV2, the J call TRBJ1-5; 8 nucleotides line up with TRBD1. The V gene end was trimmed by 5 bases and the J gene end by 5 bases; junction bases not matched to a gene: 8. This CDR3 has 15 residues. Germline CDR1 and CDR2: SNHLY and FYNNEI. CDR3 bases: TGTGCCAGCAGTCCAGGACAGGGATTCGATCAGCCCCAGCATTTT. Translation: CASSPGQGFDQPQHF.

The chain uses TRBV11-3 and TRBJ1-5; 10 nucleotides line up with TRBD1. Trimming removed 4 bases from V and 4 bases from J; junction bases left unmatched: 13. Germline CDR1 is SGHNT and CDR2 is YENEEA. This CDR3 has 18 residues. CDR3 amino acids: CASSSADDRGRVNQPQHF. In DNA form, the CDR3 reads TGTGCCAGCAGCTCCGCCGATGACAGGGGGCGGGTAAATCAGCCCCAGCATTTT.

The V gene is TRBV7-2, the J gene TRBJ2-2; unclear D gene. CDR3 size: 18 residues. V lost 1 base and J 6 bases, leaving 21 bases between the germline ends. Germline V CDR1 and CDR2: SGHTA, FQGNSA. The CDR3 DNA is TGTGCCAGCAGCTTAGGGTTCTTTGGCGGTCTCTCTTCCGGGGAGCTGTTTTTT. This codes for CASSLGFFGGLSSGELFF.

The genes are TRBV9 and TRBJ1-4, with a tentative D call TRBD1 (5 bases). The CDR3 contains 17 residues. Germline CDR1 reads SGDLS; CDR2 reads YYNGEE. V was shortened by 0 bases and J by 0 bases, with 12 bases between the two germline ends. The DNA of the CDR3 is TGTGCCAGCAGCGTAGAGGCAGGGCCAACAACTAATGAAAAACTGTTTTTT. Amino acid sequence: CASSVEAGPTTNEKLFF.

In this sample, this clone turned up once. V usage is TRBV6-5 and J usage is TRBJ2-7, with 8 positions matching TRBD1. Germline CDR1 reads MNHEY; CDR2 reads SVGAGI. The CDR3 has 15 amino acids. Germline trimming cut 0 bases from V and 0 bases from J; bases unmatched to any gene: 1. The CDR3 DNA follows: TGTGCCAGCAGTTACTCCACAGGGGGCTCCTACGAGCAGTACTTC. Translation gives CASSYSTGGSYEQYF.

This clone showed up just a few times. V gene TRBV5-1 combines with J gene TRBJ1-5; D not resolved. The CDR3 has 14 amino acids. Trimming left V 3 bases short and J 3 bases short, with 10 bases between. The V gene's germline CDR1 is SGHRS and CDR2 YFSETQ. DNA of the CDR3: TGCGCCAGCAGCTCAGGAGGTACCAATCAGCCCCAGCATTTT. Amino acid sequence: CASSSGGTNQPQHF.

CDR3 in DNA: TGTGCCAGCGAGGGACAGCTTCATCAGCCCCAGCATTTT. Encoded protein: CASEGQLHQPQHF. The chain is built from TRBV5-8 and TRBJ1-5, with TRBD1 identical over 7 bases. Germline CDR1 reads SGHTS; CDR2 reads YDEGEE. This CDR3 contains 13 residues. V gave up 7 bases and J gave up 5 bases; unmatched junction bases: 6.

This clone has only one observation. The genes are TRBV19 and TRBJ1-4; possible D gene TRBD1, 5 bases. V was trimmed by 4 bases and J by 11 bases, leaving 20 bases between them. The CDR3 totals 15 residues. Per the germline V gene, CDR1 is LNHDA and CDR2 is SQIVND (reference sequence). CDR3 in DNA: TGTGCCAGTAGTACATCCGGGACGCCCGCGGGGAAACTGTTTTTT. It encodes CASSTSGTPAGKLFF. The whole variable domain, filled in from reference TRBV19 and TRBJ1-4, reads DGGITQSPKYLFRKEGQNVTLSCEQNLNHDAMYWYRQDPGQGLRLIYYSQIVNDFQKGDIAEGYSVSREKKESFPLTVTSAQKNPTAFYLCASSTSGTPAGKLFFGSGTQLSVL.